The clone carrying this T cell receptor (beta chain) appeared a single time. Its antigen is unknown. Assay: immunoSEQ multiplex PCR; the TCRdb copy retains only in-frame clones and omits some. The sample holds more than 12,000 clones, roughly 70% seen once. The germline V gene has CDR1 LGHNT and CDR2 FRNRAP. With 0 bases removed from V and 4 bases from J, the gap between germline ends came to 16 bases. This CDR3 region has 17 residues. The data belong to a study of T cells in tumors after PD-1 blockade. Study results and limitations: Approximately 41% of tumor TCR clonotypes were also found in blood. Among squamous cell carcinoma expanded CD8+ clones, 50% of exhausted ones versus around 28% of others were novel.

The specimen was tumor tissue, collected after anti-PD-1 treatment. The V gene is TRBV12-5, the J gene TRBJ2-1; D remains unclear. The TCR sequence derives from a human donor with cutaneous squamous cell carcinoma. The CDR3: CASGLVLRTLRYNEQFF. Written as DNA, the CDR3 is TGTGCTAGTGGTTTGGTACTTAGAACACTGAGATACAATGAGCAGTTCTTC.